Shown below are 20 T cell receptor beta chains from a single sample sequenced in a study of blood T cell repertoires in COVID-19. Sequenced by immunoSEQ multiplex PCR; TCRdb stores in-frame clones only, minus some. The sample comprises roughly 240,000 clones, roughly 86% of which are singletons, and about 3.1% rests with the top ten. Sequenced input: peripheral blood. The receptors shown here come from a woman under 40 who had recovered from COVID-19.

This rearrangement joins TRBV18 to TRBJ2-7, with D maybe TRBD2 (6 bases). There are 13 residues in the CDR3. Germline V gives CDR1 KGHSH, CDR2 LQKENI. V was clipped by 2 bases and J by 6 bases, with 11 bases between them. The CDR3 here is CASSPKEGAEQYF. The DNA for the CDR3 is TGTGCCAGCTCACCAAAGGAGGGAGCCGAGCAGTACTTC.

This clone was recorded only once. CDR3 sequence (DNA): TGTGCCAGCAGCTTAGCTTGGGGAGAACGGTACAATGAGCAGTTCTTC. Its translation: CASSLAWGERYNEQFF. The chain joins TRBV7-2 to TRBJ2-1; possibly TRBD2 for D (5 bases). CDR1 is SGHTA, CDR2 FQGNSA, per germline. V was pared by 0 bases and J by 4 bases, with 13 bases between. This CDR3 is built from 16 residues. Full variable domain (outside the CDR3, taken from reference TRBV7-2 and TRBJ2-1): GAGVSQSPSNKVTEKGKDVELRCDPISGHTALYWYRQSLGQGLEFLIYFQGNSAPDKSGLPSDRFSAERTGGSVSTLTIQRTQQEDSAVYLCASSLAWGERYNEQFFGPGTRLTVL.

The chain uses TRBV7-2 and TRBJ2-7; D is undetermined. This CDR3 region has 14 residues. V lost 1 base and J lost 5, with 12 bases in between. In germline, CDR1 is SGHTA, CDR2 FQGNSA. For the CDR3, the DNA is TGTGCCAGCAGCTTAGGCGTGATGGAGAACGAGCAGTACTTC. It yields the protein CASSLGVMENEQYF.

DNA of the CDR3: TGCGCCAGCAGACGGACTAGCGGGGGGAACACAGATACGCAGTATTTT. Protein sequence: CASRRTSGGNTDTQYF. The chain joins TRBV5-1 to TRBJ2-3, with TRBD2 identical over 14 bases. The CDR3 length is 16 residues. J was trimmed by 2 bases and V by 5 bases; bases with no gene match: 4. CDR1 and CDR2 from the germline V gene are SGHRS and YFSETQ.

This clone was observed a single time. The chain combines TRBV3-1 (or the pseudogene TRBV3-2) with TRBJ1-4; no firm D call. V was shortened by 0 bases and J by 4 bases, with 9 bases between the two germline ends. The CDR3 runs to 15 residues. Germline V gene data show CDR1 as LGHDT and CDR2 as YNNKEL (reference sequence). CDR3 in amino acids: CASSQEGRDNEKLFF. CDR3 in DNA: TGTGCCAGCAGCCAAGAAGGGCGGGATAATGAAAAACTGTTTTTT.

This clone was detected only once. The CDR3 protein is CASSPTGSFGYTF. The CDR3 bases are TGTGCCAGCAGCCCAACAGGGTCCTTTGGCTACACCTTC. The V gene is TRBV9, the J gene TRBJ1-2, with D perhaps matching TRBD1 (6 bases). The ends were cut back, 4 bases at V and 7 bases at J, with 14 bases in the middle. This CDR3 has 13 residues. Germline CDR1 is SGDLS and CDR2 is YYNGEE.

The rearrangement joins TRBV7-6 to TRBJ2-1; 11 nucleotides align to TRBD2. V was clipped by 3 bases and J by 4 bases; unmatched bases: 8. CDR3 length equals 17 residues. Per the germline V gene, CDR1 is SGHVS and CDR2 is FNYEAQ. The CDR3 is CASSFLAGGQWYNEQFF. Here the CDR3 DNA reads TGTGCCAGCAGCTTCCTAGCGGGGGGCCAGTGGTACAATGAGCAGTTCTTC.

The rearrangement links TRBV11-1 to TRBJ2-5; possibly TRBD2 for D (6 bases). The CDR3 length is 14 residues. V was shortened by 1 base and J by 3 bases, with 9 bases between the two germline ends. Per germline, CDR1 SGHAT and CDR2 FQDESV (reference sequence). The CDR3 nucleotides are TGTGCCAGCAGCTTAGGGACTACAGAAGAGACCCAGTACTTC. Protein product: CASSLGTTEETQYF.

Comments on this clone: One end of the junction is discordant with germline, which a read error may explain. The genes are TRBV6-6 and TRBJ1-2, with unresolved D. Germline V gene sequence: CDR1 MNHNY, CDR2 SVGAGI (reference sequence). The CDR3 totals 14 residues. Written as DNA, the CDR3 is TGTGCCAGCAGCCCCCCCGAGACCCAGGCCGACCCTTCCTTC. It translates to CASSPPETQADPSF.

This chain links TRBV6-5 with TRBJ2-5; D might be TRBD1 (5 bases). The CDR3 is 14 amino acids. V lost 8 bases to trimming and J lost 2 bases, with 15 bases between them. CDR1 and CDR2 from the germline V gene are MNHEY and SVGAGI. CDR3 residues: CASRTRATQETQYF. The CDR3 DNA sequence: TGTGCCAGCCGGACAAGGGCAACACAAGAGACCCAGTACTTC.

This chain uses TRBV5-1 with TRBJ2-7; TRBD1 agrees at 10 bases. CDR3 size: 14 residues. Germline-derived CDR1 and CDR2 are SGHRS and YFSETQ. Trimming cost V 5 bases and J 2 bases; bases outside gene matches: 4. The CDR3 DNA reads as TGCGCCAGCAGTCTCGGGACAGGGGCCTACGAGCAGTACTTC. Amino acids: CASSLGTGAYEQYF. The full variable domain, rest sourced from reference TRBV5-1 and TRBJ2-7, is KAGVTQTPRYLIKTRGQQVTLSCSPISGHRSVSWYQQTPGQGLQFLFEYFSETQRNKGNFPGRFSGRQFSNSRSEMNVSTLELGDSALYLCASSLGTGAYEQYFGPGTRLTVT.

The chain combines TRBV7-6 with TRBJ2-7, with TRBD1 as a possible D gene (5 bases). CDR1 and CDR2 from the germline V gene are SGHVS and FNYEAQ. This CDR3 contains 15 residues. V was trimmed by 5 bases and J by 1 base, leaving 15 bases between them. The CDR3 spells CASSHTDTGSYEQYF. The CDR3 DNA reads TGTGCCAGCAGCCATACAGACACAGGTTCCTACGAGCAGTACTTC.

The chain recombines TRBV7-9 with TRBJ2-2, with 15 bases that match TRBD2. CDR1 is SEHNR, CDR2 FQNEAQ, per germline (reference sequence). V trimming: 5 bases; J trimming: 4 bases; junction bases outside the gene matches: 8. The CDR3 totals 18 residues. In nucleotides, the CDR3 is TGTGCCAGCAGCCCCGGACTAGCGGGGGGGCGGTTCACCGGGGAGCTGTTTTTT. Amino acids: CASSPGLAGGRFTGELFF.

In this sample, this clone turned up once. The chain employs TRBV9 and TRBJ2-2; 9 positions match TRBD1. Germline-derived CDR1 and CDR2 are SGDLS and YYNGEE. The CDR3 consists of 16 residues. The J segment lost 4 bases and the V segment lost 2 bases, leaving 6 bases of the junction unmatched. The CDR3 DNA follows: TGTGCCAGCAGCGTTAACAGGGGGCAAGGCACCGGGGAGCTGTTTTTT. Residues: CASSVNRGQGTGELFF.

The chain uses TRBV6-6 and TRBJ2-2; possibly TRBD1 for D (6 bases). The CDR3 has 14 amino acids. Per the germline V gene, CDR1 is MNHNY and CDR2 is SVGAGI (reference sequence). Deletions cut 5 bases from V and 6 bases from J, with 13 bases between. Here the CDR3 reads CASSPQGSSGELFF. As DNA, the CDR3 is TGTGCCAGCAGTCCACAGGGATCATCCGGGGAGCTGTTTTTT.

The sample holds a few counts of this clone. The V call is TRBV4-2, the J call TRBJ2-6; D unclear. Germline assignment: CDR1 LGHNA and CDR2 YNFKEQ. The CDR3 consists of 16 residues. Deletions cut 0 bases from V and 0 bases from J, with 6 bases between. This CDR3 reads CASSQDTGSGANVLTF. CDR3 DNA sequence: TGTGCCAGCAGCCAAGATACGGGCTCTGGGGCCAACGTCCTGACTTTC.

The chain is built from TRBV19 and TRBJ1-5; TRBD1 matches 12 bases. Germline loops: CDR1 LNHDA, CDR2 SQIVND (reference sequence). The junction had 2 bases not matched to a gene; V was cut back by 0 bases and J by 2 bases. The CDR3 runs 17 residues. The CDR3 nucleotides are TGTGCCAGTAGTATAGATGGGACAGGGGGCCGCAATCAGCCCCAGCATTTT. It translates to CASSIDGTGGRNQPQHF.

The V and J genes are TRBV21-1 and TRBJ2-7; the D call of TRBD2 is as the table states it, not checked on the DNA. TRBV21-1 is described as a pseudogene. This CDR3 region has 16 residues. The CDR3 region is CASSKAGALGSPEQYF. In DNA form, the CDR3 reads TGTGCCAGCAGCAAAGCGGGAGCCCTGGGGAGTCCCGAGCAGTACTTC.

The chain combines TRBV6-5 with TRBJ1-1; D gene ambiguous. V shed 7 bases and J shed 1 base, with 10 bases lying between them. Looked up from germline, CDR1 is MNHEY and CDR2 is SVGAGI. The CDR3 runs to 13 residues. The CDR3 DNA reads TGTGCCAGCACCCTTGGCCCGAACACTGAAGCTTTCTTT. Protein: CASTLGPNTEAFF.

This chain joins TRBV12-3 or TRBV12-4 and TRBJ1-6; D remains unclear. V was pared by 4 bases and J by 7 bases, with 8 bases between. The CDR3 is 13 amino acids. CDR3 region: CASSSYINSPLHF. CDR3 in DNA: TGTGCCAGCAGTTCCTATATCAATTCACCCCTCCACTTT.